This T cell receptor (beta chain) appears in the sequencing data of a study of T-cell reconstitution after alpha-beta-depleted transplantation in children. Germline V gene data show CDR1 as SEHNR and CDR2 as FQNEAQ (reference sequence). The CDR3 contains 14 residues. Unmatched junction bases numbered 8, after V lost 8 bases and J lost 4 bases. Unique molecular identifiers tagged the TCRbeta library. MiXCR, run by TCRdb on the PCR reads, gives a single entry per CDR3 protein. The sample lists more than 500,000 distinct CDR3 sequences, over 10% seen once, with less than 15% in the top ten. Sequencing was performed on PBMCs, mostly from graft donor cells, taken 180 days after TCRalphabeta/CD19-depleted stem cell transplant. The chain combines TRBV7-9 with TRBJ1-3; 7 bases map to TRBD1. This TCR was recovered from a female patient aged 2-9 years who had a stem cell transplant for aplastic anemia, so the T cells may come from the graft donor. Written as DNA, the CDR3 is TGTGCCAGCGCTCAGGGGGTGGGAGGAAACACCATATATTTT. Translated, it gives CASAQGVGGNTIYF.